These 8 T cell receptor beta chains were sequenced from one sample in a study of blood T cell repertoires in COVID-19 (dated by TCRdb to the early 2020s). The library was generated by the immunoSEQ multiplex PCR assay. Not all clones reach the TCRdb copy of this immuneACCESS table, which keeps in-frame sequences only. Checked studies attribute under half of the gap to unresolved V genes and leave the rest unexplained. The sample includes approximately 250,000 clones, with around 93% observed a single time. 2.5% to 3% of the sample is in the top ten clones. Sample: PBMCs or T cells enriched from blood (not recorded which). These receptors were obtained from a man aged 35 to 55 who had been exposed to COVID-19.

This clone occurred once. The chain combines TRBV24-1 with TRBJ2-5; TRBD2 aligns across 10 bases. Trimming removed 3 bases from V and 6 bases from J; junction bases left unmatched: 12. The germline gives CDR1 KGHDR, CDR2 SFDVKD. The CDR3 totals 17 residues. CDR3 region: CATSDGLAGDYVKTQYF. The CDR3 DNA follows: TGTGCCACCAGTGATGGGCTAGCGGGAGATTATGTGAAGACCCAGTACTTC.

Here the CDR3 DNA reads TGCGCCAGCAGCTTGGGAGGGACAGATAATTCACCCCTCCACTTT. Amino acids: CASSLGGTDNSPLHF. The rearrangement links TRBV5-1 to TRBJ1-6, with 7 bases identical to TRBD1. Germline trimming cut 0 bases from V and 5 bases from J; bases unmatched to any gene: 2. The CDR3 loop spans 15 amino acids. Germline V CDR1 and CDR2: SGHRS, YFSETQ.

The chain employs TRBV5-6 and TRBJ2-1; perhaps TRBD2 as D (6 bases). CDR1 SGHDT and CDR2 YYEEEE come from the germline V gene. V lost 4 bases and J lost 4, with 21 bases in between. The CDR3 totals 17 residues. DNA of the CDR3: TGTGCCAGCAGCCTGTCGCGAATGAGGGGACTTTACAATGAGCAGTTCTTC. Amino acids: CASSLSRMRGLYNEQFF.

The gene calls are TRBV3-1 (or the pseudogene TRBV3-2) and TRBJ2-5; 8 bases line up with TRBD1. Germline-derived CDR1 and CDR2 are LGHDT and YNNKEL (reference sequence). Germline trimming cut 6 bases from V and 5 bases from J; bases unmatched to any gene: 8. CDR3 length: 14 residues. The CDR3 nucleotides are TGTGCCAGCAGTCGTACGGACAGGGACGAGACCCAGTACTTC. Its protein product is CASSRTDRDETQYF.

The chain recombines TRBV24-1 with TRBJ1-5, with a tentative D call TRBD1 (6 bases). This CDR3 spans 14 amino acids. The germline gives CDR1 KGHDR, CDR2 SFDVKD. V gave up 4 bases and J gave up 6 bases, with 12 bases separating them. In nucleotides, the CDR3 is TGTGCCACCAGTGAACAGGGAATAGGTCAGCCCCAGCATTTT. Translating it yields CATSEQGIGQPQHF.

The J gene is TRBJ2-3, the V gene TRBV3-1 (or the pseudogene TRBV3-2); 10 nucleotides agree with TRBD2. The CDR3 extends over 18 amino acids. J was trimmed by 0 bases and V by 6 bases; bases with no gene match: 12. CDR1 is LGHDT and CDR2 is YNNKEL in the germline V gene (reference sequence). CDR3 sequence: CASRPGLALLTSTDTQYF. The CDR3 nucleotides read TGTGCCAGCAGACCGGGACTAGCGCTGCTTACTAGCACAGATACGCAGTATTTT.

The chain employs TRBV10-2 and TRBJ2-5; D is unclear. CDR1 WSHSY and CDR2 SAAADI come from the germline V gene. Trimming took off 2 bases at V and 5 bases at J, with 6 bases between the two ends. The CDR3 has 12 amino acids. This CDR3 reads CASSEQVETQYF. CDR3 DNA sequence: TGCGCCAGCAGTGAGCAGGTGGAGACCCAGTACTTC.

V and J are TRBV5-1 and TRBJ1-3, with 9 bases matching TRBD1. Germline lookup yields CDR1 SGHRS and CDR2 YFSETQ. The ends lost 0 bases at V and 4 bases at J; junction bases unmatched: 5. The CDR3 covers 16 residues. The CDR3 DNA is TGCGCCAGCAGCTTGGAGGGACAGGGCCCCGGAAACACCATATATTTT. It codes for CASSLEGQGPGNTIYF.